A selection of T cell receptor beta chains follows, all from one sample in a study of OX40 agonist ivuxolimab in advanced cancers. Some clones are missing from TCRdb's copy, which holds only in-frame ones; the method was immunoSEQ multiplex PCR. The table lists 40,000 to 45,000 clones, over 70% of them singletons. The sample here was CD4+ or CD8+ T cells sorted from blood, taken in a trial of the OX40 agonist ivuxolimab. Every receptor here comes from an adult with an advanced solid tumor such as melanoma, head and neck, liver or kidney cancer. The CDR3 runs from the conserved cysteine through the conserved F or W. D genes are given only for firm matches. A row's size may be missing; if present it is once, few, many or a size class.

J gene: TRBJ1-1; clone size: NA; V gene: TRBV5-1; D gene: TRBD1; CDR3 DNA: TGCGCCAGCAGCTACCTTCAGGGGGGACTTTACACTGAAGCTTTCTTT; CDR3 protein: CASSYLQGGLYTEAFF
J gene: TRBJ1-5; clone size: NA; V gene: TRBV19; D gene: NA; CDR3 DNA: TGTGCCAGTGGGCCGGAGCAGCCCCAGCATTTT; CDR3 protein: CASGPEQPQHF
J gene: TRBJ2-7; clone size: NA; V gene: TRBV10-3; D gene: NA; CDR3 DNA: TGTGCCATCAGTGAGACAGGGTCCTACGAGCAGTACTTC; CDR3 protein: CAISETGSYEQYF
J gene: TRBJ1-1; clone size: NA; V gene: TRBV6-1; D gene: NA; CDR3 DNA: TGTGCCAGTCAATATCGGCATATGAACACTGAAGCTTTCTTT; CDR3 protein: CASQYRHMNTEAFF
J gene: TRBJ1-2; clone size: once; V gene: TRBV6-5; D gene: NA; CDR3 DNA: TGTGCCAGCAGTTACTCGGCCCAGTCCTATGGCTACACCTTC; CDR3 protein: CASSYSAQSYGYTF
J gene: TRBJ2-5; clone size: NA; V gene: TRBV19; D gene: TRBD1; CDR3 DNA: TGTGCCAGTAGTATATACAGGGGACAGACCCAGTACTTC; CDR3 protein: CASSIYRGQTQYF
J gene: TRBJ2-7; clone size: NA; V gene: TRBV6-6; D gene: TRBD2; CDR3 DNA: TGTGCCAGCAGAACTGGCGGACTAGCGGGAGACGAGCAGTACTTC; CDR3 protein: CASRTGGLAGDEQYF
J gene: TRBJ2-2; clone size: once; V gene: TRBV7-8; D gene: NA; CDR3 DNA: TGTGCCAGCAGCTTGAAGTTGATGAATCACGGGGAGCTGTTTTTT; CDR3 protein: CASSLKLMNHGELFF
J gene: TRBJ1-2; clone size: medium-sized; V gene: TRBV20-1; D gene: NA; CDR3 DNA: TGCAGTGCTAGTGATGGTGGCTACACCTTC; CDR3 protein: CSASDGGYTF
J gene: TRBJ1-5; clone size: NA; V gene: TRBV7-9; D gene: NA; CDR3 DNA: TGTGCCAGCAGCTTAGGGGAACAGCCCCAGCATTTT; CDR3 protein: CASSLGEQPQHF
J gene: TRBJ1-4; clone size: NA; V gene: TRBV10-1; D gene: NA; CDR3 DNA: TGCGCCAGCAGCGACAATGAAAAACTGTTTTTT; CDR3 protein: CASSDNEKLFF
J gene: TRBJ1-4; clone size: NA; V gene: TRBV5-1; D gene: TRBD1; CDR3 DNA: TGCGCCAGCGGTCAAACAGGGGCAACTAATGAAAAACTGTTTTTT; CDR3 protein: CASGQTGATNEKLFF
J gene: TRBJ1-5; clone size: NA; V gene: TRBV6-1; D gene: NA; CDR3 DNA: TGTGCCAGCAGTGAAGCTGGAGGTCTCGGCAATCAGCCCCAGCATTTT; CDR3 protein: CASSEAGGLGNQPQHF
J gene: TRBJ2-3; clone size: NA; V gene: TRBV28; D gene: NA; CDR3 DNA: TGTGCCAGCAGTTTTGCCACAGATACGCAGTATTTT; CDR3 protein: CASSFATDTQYF
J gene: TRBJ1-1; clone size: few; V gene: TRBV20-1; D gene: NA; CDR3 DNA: TGCAGTGCTAGAGGGGGGACTGAAGCTTTCTTT; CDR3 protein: CSARGGTEAFF
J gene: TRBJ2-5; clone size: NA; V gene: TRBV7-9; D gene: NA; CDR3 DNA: TGTGCCAGCAGCTTAGCGACAGGCAGCCAAGAGACCCAGTACTTC; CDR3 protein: CASSLATGSQETQYF
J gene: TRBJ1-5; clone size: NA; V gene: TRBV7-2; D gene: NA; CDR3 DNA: TGTGCCAGCAGCTTAGAATTGGGGGCGCGTGGCAATCAGCCCCAGCATTTT; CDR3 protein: CASSLELGARGNQPQHF
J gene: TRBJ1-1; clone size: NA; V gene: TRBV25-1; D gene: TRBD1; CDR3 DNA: TGTGCCAGCAGTGAATCAGGGAAGGGGGCGGCCACTGAAGCTTTCTTT; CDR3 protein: CASSESGKGAATEAFF
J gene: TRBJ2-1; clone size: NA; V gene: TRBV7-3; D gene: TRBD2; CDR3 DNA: TGTGCCAGCAGCTTAATAACTAGCGGGTGGAATGAGCAGTTCTTC; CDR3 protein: CASSLITSGWNEQFF
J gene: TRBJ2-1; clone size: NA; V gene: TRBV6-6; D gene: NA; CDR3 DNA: TGTGCCAGCAGTTACTCGGGGTCTGAGCAGTTCTTC; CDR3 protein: CASSYSGSEQFF
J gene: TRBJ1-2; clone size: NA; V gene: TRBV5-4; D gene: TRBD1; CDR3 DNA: TGTGCCAGCAGCGGAGGGACAGGGAGTTTCTATGGCTACACCTTC; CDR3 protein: CASSGGTGSFYGYTF
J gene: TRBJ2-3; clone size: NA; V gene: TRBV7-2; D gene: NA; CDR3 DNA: TGTGCCAGCAGCTTAGTGGCGGGTCCCACAGATACGCAGTATTTT; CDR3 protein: CASSLVAGPTDTQYF
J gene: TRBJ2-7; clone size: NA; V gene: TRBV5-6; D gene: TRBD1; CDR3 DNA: TGTGCCAGCAGCCCGACAGGGGGATCCGAGCAGTACTTC; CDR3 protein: CASSPTGGSEQYF
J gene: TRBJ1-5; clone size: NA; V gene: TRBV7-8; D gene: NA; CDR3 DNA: TGTGCCAGCAGCTCGGCTGGGAGTCAGCCCCAGCATTTT; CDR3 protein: CASSSAGSQPQHF
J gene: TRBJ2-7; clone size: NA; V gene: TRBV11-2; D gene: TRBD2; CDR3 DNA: TGTGCCAGCAGCTTGGTAGCGGGAGGGCCCTACGAGCAGTACTTC; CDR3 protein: CASSLVAGGPYEQYF
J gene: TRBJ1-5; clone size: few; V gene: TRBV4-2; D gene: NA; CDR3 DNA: TGTGCCAGCAGCCAAGAGCCAGGGCCTCAGCCCCAGCATTTT; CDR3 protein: CASSQEPGPQPQHF
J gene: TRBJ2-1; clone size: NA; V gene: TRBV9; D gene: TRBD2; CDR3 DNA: TGTGCCAGCGCCGCCACCTTAAGGACTAGCGGAGACAATGAGCAGTTCTTC; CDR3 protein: CASAATLRTSGDNEQFF
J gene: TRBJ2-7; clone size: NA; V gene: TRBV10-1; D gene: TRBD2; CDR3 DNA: TGCGCCAGCAGTGATTCGGTTCGGATAGCGGGAACGAGGTACGAGCAGTACTTC; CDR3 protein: CASSDSVRIAGTRYEQYF
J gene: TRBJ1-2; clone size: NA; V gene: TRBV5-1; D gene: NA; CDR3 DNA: TGCGCCAGCAGCCCCAGGACAGCAGGCCCATACACCTTC; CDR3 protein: CASSPRTAGPYTF
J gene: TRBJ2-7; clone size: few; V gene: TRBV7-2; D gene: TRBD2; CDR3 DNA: TGTGCCAGCAGCCGTAGCGGGTCTCAGACCTACGAGCAGTACTTC; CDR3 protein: CASSRSGSQTYEQYF